This T cell receptor (beta chain) is drawn from a study of cytotoxic CD8 clonotypes in ibrutinib-treated CLL. The protocol was immunoSEQ multiplex PCR, while the TCRdb copy is restricted to in-frame clones and leaves out a portion. Counted here are about 200,000 clones, more than 70% occurring once; the ten biggest clones make up about 10%. The CDR3 loop spans 16 amino acids. V was cut by 0 bases and J by 2 bases, with 14 bases left in between. The germline V gene encodes CDR1 MNHEY and CDR2 SMNVEV (reference sequence). This specimen was PBMCs, taken after 12 months of ibrutinib treatment. This chain links TRBV27 with TRBJ2-7, with D hard to call. The clonotype was recovered from a human donor with chronic lymphocytic leukemia. CDR3 region: CASSLSTVTHPYEQYF. In DNA, the CDR3 is TGTGCCAGCAGTTTATCCACAGTCACGCACCCCTACGAGCAGTACTTC.